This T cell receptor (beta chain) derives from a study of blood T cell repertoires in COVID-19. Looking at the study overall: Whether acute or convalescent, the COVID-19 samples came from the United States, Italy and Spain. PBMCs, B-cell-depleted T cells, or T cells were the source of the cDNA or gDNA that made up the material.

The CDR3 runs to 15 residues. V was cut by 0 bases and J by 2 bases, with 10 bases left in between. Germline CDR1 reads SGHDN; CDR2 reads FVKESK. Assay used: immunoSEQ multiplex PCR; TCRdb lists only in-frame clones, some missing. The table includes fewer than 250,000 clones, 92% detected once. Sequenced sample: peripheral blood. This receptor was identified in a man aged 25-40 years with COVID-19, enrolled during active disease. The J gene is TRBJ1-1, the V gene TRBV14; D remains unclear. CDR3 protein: CASSQDHRGNTEAFF. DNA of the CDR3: TGTGCCAGCAGCCAAGATCACCGGGGAAACACTGAAGCTTTCTTT.